This is a list of T cell receptor beta chains from one sample in a study of blood T cell repertoires in COVID-19. Only in-frame clones appear in the TCRdb table, and some are missing; sequencing was by immunoSEQ multiplex PCR. The table includes 60,000 to 90,000 clones, more than 60% detected once. Sequencing was done on a sample of peripheral blood. All receptors come from a man aged 55 to 70 with acute or convalescent COVID-19. Both conserved end residues are part of each CDR3. A D gene is named only where the DNA matches it firmly. Clone size is not always given. Where it is, it says once, few, many or a class for expanded clones.

V gene	D gene	clone size	J gene	CDR3 protein	CDR3 DNA
TRBV13	TRBD1	NA	TRBJ2-6	CASSHRGDSGANVLTF	TGTGCCAGCAGCCACAGGGGGGACTCTGGGGCCAACGTCCTGACTTTC
TRBV5-1	NA	NA	TRBJ1-4	CASSLIGQRKDEKLFF	TGCGCCAGCAGCTTGATAGGTCAGAGGAAAGATGAAAAACTGTTTTTT
TRBV21-1	NA	NA	TRBJ1-2	CASTGVATGRNYGYTF	TGTGCCAGCACTGGGGTGGCCACGGGGAGAAACTATGGCTACACCTTC
TRBV24-1	TRBD1	NA	TRBJ2-1	CATSDKGADSYNEQFF	TGTGCCACCAGTGATAAGGGGGCGGACTCCTACAATGAGCAGTTCTTC
TRBV7-2	NA	few	TRBJ2-3	CASSLRRGDTQYF	TGTGCCAGCAGCTTACGACGGGGGGATACGCAGTATTTT
TRBV20-1	TRBD2	NA	TRBJ2-3	CSASMREGADTQYF	TGCAGTGCTAGTATGCGGGAGGGTGCGGATACGCAGTATTTT
TRBV6-5	TRBD2	NA	TRBJ2-5	CASSSSRLAAQETQYF	TGTGCCAGCAGTTCTAGCCGACTAGCGGCCCAAGAGACCCAGTACTTC
TRBV5-1	NA	NA	TRBJ2-1	CASSQAQLYNEQFF	TGCGCCAGCAGCCAGGCCCAATTATACAATGAGCAGTTCTTC
TRBV2	TRBD2	NA	TRBJ2-1	CATKFGLAGGTEQFF	TGTGCCACCAAATTCGGACTAGCGGGGGGCACTGAGCAGTTCTTC
TRBV7-3	TRBD2	NA	TRBJ2-1	CASSLTGLAGGPENEQFF	TGTGCCAGCAGCTTAACTGGGCTAGCGGGGGGGCCTGAGAATGAGCAGTTCTTC
TRBV3-1/TRBV3-2	NA	NA	TRBJ1-1	CASSQSAEAFF	TGTGCCAGCAGCCAATCCGCTGAAGCTTTCTTT
TRBV15	TRBD1	NA	TRBJ1-3	CATSTGVRDTIYF	TGTGCCACCAGTACAGGGGTCAGAGACACCATATATTTT
TRBV19	NA	NA	TRBJ2-5	CASSMSVVETQYF	TGTGCCAGTAGTATGAGCGTTGTAGAGACCCAGTACTTC
TRBV11-1	NA	NA	TRBJ2-2	CASSLERRLRGELFF	TGTGCCAGCAGCTTAGAGCGCCGGCTCCGCGGGGAGCTGTTTTTT
TRBV5-6	NA	NA	TRBJ2-3	CASSSGVWADTQYF	TGTGCCAGCAGCTCAGGGGTTTGGGCAGATACGCAGTATTTT
TRBV20-1	TRBD2	NA	TRBJ2-1	CSASWGGSNEQFF	TGCAGTGCTAGTTGGGGCGGGAGTAATGAGCAGTTCTTC
TRBV6-5	TRBD1	NA	TRBJ2-1	CASSYDRVGEQFF	TGTGCCAGCAGTTACGACAGGGTGGGAGAGCAGTTCTTC
TRBV3-1/TRBV3-2	NA	NA	TRBJ2-1	CASSQEMAGYNEQFF	TGTGCCAGCAGCCAAGAGATGGCGGGGTACAATGAGCAGTTCTTC
TRBV9	NA	few	TRBJ2-5	CASSVGLVETQYF	TGTGCCAGCAGCGTGGGGCTAGTGGAGACCCAGTACTTC
TRBV23-1	NA	NA	TRBJ1-2	CASSQSSGGYTF	TGCGCCAGCAGTCAATCCTCGGGAGGCTACACCTTC
TRBV28	NA	few	TRBJ1-6	CASSLSRGGYSPLHF	TGTGCCAGCAGTTTATCCCGGGGTGGGTATTCACCCCTCCACTTT
TRBV11-2	TRBD1	NA	TRBJ1-2	CASGLDRGVGYTF	TGTGCCAGCGGCCTGGACAGGGGCGTCGGCTACACCTTC
TRBV7-2	NA	NA	TRBJ1-5	CASSPGLVPQHF	TGTGCCAGCAGCCCCGGGTTGGTGCCCCAGCATTTT
TRBV5-1	NA	NA	TRBJ2-1	CASSLAGSYNEQFF	TGCGCCAGCAGCTTGGCGGGGTCCTACAATGAGCAGTTCTTC
TRBV3-1/TRBV3-2	NA	NA	TRBJ2-2	CASSQRAVYSNTGELFF	TGTGCCAGCAGCCAAAGAGCGGTCTATTCGAACACCGGGGAGCTGTTTTTT
TRBV5-1	NA	NA	TRBJ2-1	CASSLALTTSFSNEQFF	TGCGCCAGCAGCTTGGCCCTAACCACTAGTTTCAGCAATGAGCAGTTCTTC
TRBV9	TRBD1	NA	TRBJ1-3	CASATQGSGNTIYF	TGTGCCAGTGCAACACAGGGGTCTGGAAACACCATATATTTT